The clone carrying this T cell receptor beta chain was detected a few times. Its antigen remains unidentified. The germline gives CDR1 MDHEN, CDR2 SYDVKM. V dropped 5 bases and J dropped 5; count of bases not matched to a gene: 10. The CDR3 sequence is 15 residues long. Amplified TCR beta CDR3 regions came from RNA transcripts. Using the HTBI primer set, a first-round RT-PCR was run on the TCR CDR3. Via MiXCR, TCRdb re-called the multiplex PCR reads, giving one row per CDR3 protein. The sample yields some 370,000 distinct CDR3 sequences, about an eighth seen once. Extraction of PBMCs used 8 to 10 ml of fresh peripheral blood. This specimen comes from a study of T cells in Graves' hyperthyroidism and ophthalmopathy. General study points: In simple terms, a model built on 13 V-J features told ophthalmopathy apart from stable hyperthyroidism.

The origin of this receptor is a man in his forties or fifties with Graves' ophthalmopathy. The sample taken for sequencing was blood. The chain employs TRBV28 and TRBJ2-5, with 8 bases aligning to TRBD1. The CDR3 region is CASSHQDRVDETQYF. In DNA, the CDR3 is TGTGCCAGCAGTCACCAGGACAGGGTCGACGAGACCCAGTACTTC.